The 28 T cell receptor beta chains below all came from one sample that was sequenced in a study of early T cells in non-severe SARS-CoV-2 infection. Each CDR3 protein gets one entry after TCRdb re-called the 5' RACE reads with MiXCR. The repertoire has roughly 30,000 distinct CDR3 sequences, 5.7% of them found once; the top ten carry roughly 6.2%. Sequencing was carried out using whole blood. Receptors were obtained from an adult who was a healthcare worker with PCR-confirmed SARS-CoV-2 infection or an uninfected control (not recorded which).

Ten or more counts support this clonotype. The gene calls are TRBV7-9 and TRBJ1-1; D is ambiguous. CDR3 length: 15 amino acids. CDR1 and CDR2 (germline): SEHNR, FQNEAQ (reference sequence). The V end was cut by 0 bases, the J end by 3 bases, with 11 bases between. This CDR3 reads CASSLAGFEYTEAFF. The DNA of the CDR3 is TGTGCCAGCAGCTTAGCGGGGTTCGAGTACACTGAAGCTTTCTTT.

There are many counts of this clonotype. The chain recombines TRBV20-1 with TRBJ1-1, with 8 bases that match TRBD1. V shed 5 bases, J shed 4 bases, and the junction held 15 bases outside the gene matches. Per the germline V gene, CDR1 is DFQATT and CDR2 is SNEGSKA (reference sequence). CDR3 length: 16 residues. The CDR3 bases are TGCAGTGCTGGACGTCGTACAGGGGGGGAGGTCACTGAAGCTTTCTTT. It translates to CSAGRRTGGEVTEAFF.

This clonotype was counted at least ten times. The chain couples TRBV6-9 to TRBJ2-5; 9 bases are shared with TRBD2. Germline V gene lookup returns CDR1 MNHGY and CDR2 SVAAGI. This CDR3 is built from 14 residues. Germline trimming cut 6 bases from V and 0 bases from J; bases unmatched to any gene: 2. The DNA of the CDR3 is TGTGCCAGCAGCCTAGCGGGACACCAAGAGACCCAGTACTTC. Protein: CASSLAGHQETQYF.

This clonotype was seen many times. The chain combines TRBV28 with TRBJ2-1; TRBD1 matches 10 bases. Germline loops: CDR1 MDHEN, CDR2 SYDVKM. The length of the CDR3 is 15 residues. Losses at the gene ends were 8 bases for V and 5 bases for J; bases not matched to a gene: 9. Here the CDR3 DNA reads TGTGCCAGCCACGCCTCCGGGACAGGGGACAATGAGCAGTTCTTC. This translates into CASHASGTGDNEQFF.

This clonotype has at least ten counts. The gene calls are TRBV6-5 and TRBJ1-4; D is unclear. The V end lost 2 bases, the J end lost 1 base, and 8 bases lay between the germline ends. This CDR3 is 15 amino acids long. Germline V gene lookup returns CDR1 MNHEY and CDR2 SVGAGI. CDR3 in DNA: TGTGCCAGCAGTTACGGGTCGGGAACTAATGAAAAACTGTTTTTT. The encoded protein is CASSYGSGTNEKLFF.

This clonotype was counted at least ten times. The chain links TRBV5-1 to TRBJ1-6; 10 positions agree with TRBD1. CDR1 and CDR2 (germline): SGHRS, YFSETQ. Losses at the gene ends were 0 bases for V and 9 bases for J; bases not matched to a gene: 9. The CDR3 is 17 amino acids. The CDR3 loop reads CASSLGDRGQMASPLHF. CDR3 coding DNA: TGCGCCAGCAGCTTGGGGGACAGGGGTCAGATGGCTTCACCCCTCCACTTT. Filled out from reference TRBV5-1 and TRBJ1-6, the complete variable domain reads KAGVTQTPRYLIKTRGQQVTLSCSPISGHRSVSWYQQTPGQGLQFLFEYFSETQRNKGNFPGRFSGRQFSNSRSEMNVSTLELGDSALYLCASSLGDRGQMASPLHFGNGTRLTVT.

This clonotype has a count of ten or more. The chain recombines TRBV4-2 with TRBJ2-7; D remains unclear. The length of the CDR3 is 14 residues. The V gene's germline CDR1 is LGHNA and CDR2 YNFKEQ. V gave up 0 bases and J gave up 0 bases, with 6 bases separating them. This CDR3 reads CASSQDRTSYEQYF. CDR3 DNA sequence: TGTGCCAGCAGCCAAGACAGGACCTCCTACGAGCAGTACTTC.

In its sample, this clonotype was seen a few times. V gene TRBV7-9 combines with J gene TRBJ2-5; TRBD1 or TRBD2 may be the D gene (5 bases each). CDR3 size: 16 residues. Deletions cut 2 bases from V and 5 bases from J, with 18 bases between. Looked up from germline, CDR1 is SEHNR and CDR2 is FQNEAQ (reference sequence). CDR3 nucleotides: TGTGCCAGCAGCTTAAAATCCGGGACGCCTGGGGAGACCCAGTACTTC. Amino acids: CASSLKSGTPGETQYF.

This clonotype was seen a few times. This chain uses TRBV19 with TRBJ2-2, with 10 bases lining up with TRBD1. CDR3 length: 16 amino acids. Germline V gene data show CDR1 as LNHDA and CDR2 as SQIVND (reference sequence). Losses at the gene ends were 3 bases for V and 5 bases for J; bases not matched to a gene: 6. The chain's CDR3 is CASSIKGQGLTGELFF. In nucleotides, the CDR3 is TGTGCCAGTAGTATCAAGGGACAGGGGTTAACCGGGGAGCTGTTTTTT.

This clonotype has ten or more counts. The chain recombines TRBV5-1 with TRBJ1-2; 7 bases agree with TRBD1. Germline V lookup: CDR1 SGHRS, CDR2 YFSETQ. CDR3 length: 16 residues. V shed 3 bases and J 3 bases; nucleotides not matched to a gene: 11. Here the CDR3 reads CASSSVWTGRYYGYTF. The CDR3, as DNA: TGCGCCAGCAGCTCCGTCTGGACAGGCAGATACTATGGCTACACCTTC. The complete variable domain, with remaining parts taken from reference TRBV5-1 and TRBJ1-2, reads KAGVTQTPRYLIKTRGQQVTLSCSPISGHRSVSWYQQTPGQGLQFLFEYFSETQRNKGNFPGRFSGRQFSNSRSEMNVSTLELGDSALYLCASSSVWTGRYYGYTFGSGTRLTVV.

V usage is TRBV27 and J usage is TRBJ2-3; the D gene is possibly TRBD1 (7 bases). Looked up from germline, CDR1 is MNHEY and CDR2 is SMNVEV (reference sequence). V lost 5 bases and J lost 1, with 16 bases in between. The length of the CDR3 is 16 residues. In DNA, the CDR3 is TGTGCCAGCAGTAACAGGGGAGGAGCTGGCACAGATACGCAGTATTTT. The encoded protein is CASSNRGGAGTDTQYF.

This clonotype was seen ten or more times. V is TRBV7-6 and J is TRBJ2-1; 13 bases map to TRBD2. CDR1 and CDR2 (germline): SGHVS, FNYEAQ. CDR3 length: 16 residues. Trimming took 2 bases from V and 9 from J; bases not matched to a gene: 7. The CDR3 DNA is TGTGCCAGCAGCTTATCTACTAGCGGGGGGGCCGGTGAGCAGTTCTTC. The encoded protein is CASSLSTSGGAGEQFF.

In its sample, this clonotype was seen many times. The V and J genes are TRBV5-4 and TRBJ1-1, with D hard to call. The CDR3 spans 15 residues. The V end lost 4 bases, the J end lost 0 bases, and 13 bases lay between the germline ends. CDR1 is SGHNT, CDR2 YYREEE, per germline (reference sequence). CDR3 coding DNA: TGTGCCAGCAGCCACCCTGGGAACCTGAACACTGAAGCTTTCTTT. It is translated as CASSHPGNLNTEAFF.

On this clonotype: A much larger clone differs by one base, so this may be a read error. V and J are TRBV27 and TRBJ2-3; TRBD1 aligns across 12 bases. The CDR3 sequence is 15 residues long. CDR1 is MNHEY, CDR2 SMNVEV, per germline (reference sequence). V lost 7 bases to trimming and J lost 4 bases; unmatched junction nucleotides: 6. For the CDR3, the DNA is TGTGCCAGCATTTCCGGGACAGGGGGCTCAGATACGCAGTATTTT. Translating gives CASISGTGGSDTQYF.

There are a few counts of this clonotype. DNA for the CDR3: TGTGCCAGCAGCTTAATGGACACTGAAGCTTTCTTT. Its translation is CASSLMDTEAFF. This chain uses TRBV13 with TRBJ1-1; D is unresolved. The CDR3 is made up of 12 amino acids. Between the trimmed V and J ends, which lost 2 bases and 3 bases, there was a span of 4 bases. The V gene's germline CDR1 is PRHDT and CDR2 FYEKMQ (reference sequence).

A note on this clonotype: A much larger clone lies a single base off, so this may be a read error. J is TRBJ2-2 and V is TRBV5-4; no clear D. Trimming left V 4 bases short and J 9 bases short, with 16 bases between. This CDR3 region has 14 residues. The V gene's germline CDR1 is SGHNT and CDR2 YYREEE (reference sequence). As DNA, the CDR3 is TGTGCCAGCAGCCCCCACGGGTTTACCTGGGAGCTGTTTTTT. It codes for CASSPHGFTWELFF. The whole variable domain, filled in from reference TRBV5-4 and TRBJ2-2, reads ETGVTQSPTHLIKTRGQQVTLRCSSQSGHNTVSWYQQALGQGPQFIFQYYREEENGRGNFPPRFSGLQFPNYSSELNVNALELDDSALYLCASSPHGFTWELFFGEGSRLTVL.

In DNA, the CDR3 is TGCGCCAGCAGCCTTGAGCGACTAGAGGGGGCCGGGGAGCTGTTTTTT. The encoded protein is CASSLERLEGAGELFF. The J gene is TRBJ2-2, the V gene TRBV4-3; D assignment may be TRBD1 or TRBD2 (6 bases each). V lost 4 bases to trimming and J lost 6 bases, with 18 bases between them. Germline V CDR1 and CDR2: LGHNA, YSLEER. The CDR3 spans 16 residues.

This clonotype was seen at least ten times. The rearrangement joins TRBV7-3 to TRBJ2-3; D gene uncertain. The CDR3 is 12 residues long. The germline gives CDR1 SGHTA, CDR2 FQGTGA. V was clipped by 5 bases and J by 10 bases, with 13 bases between them. This CDR3 is CASSRPSGPQYF. CDR3 nucleotides: TGTGCCAGCAGCCGGCCTAGTGGTCCGCAGTATTTT.

This clonotype was detected a few times. The chain carries TRBV11-2 and TRBJ2-5; D call uncertain. CDR3 length: 14 amino acids. Between the trimmed V and J ends, which lost 5 bases and 1 base, there was a span of 11 bases. Germline V lookup: CDR1 SGHAT, CDR2 FQNNGV. The CDR3 loop is CASSLPWAQETQYF. For the CDR3, the DNA is TGTGCCAGCAGCCTCCCCTGGGCCCAAGAGACCCAGTACTTC.

This clonotype was detected many times. The chain uses TRBV7-2 and TRBJ1-2; D is ambiguous. V lost 4 bases, J lost 8 bases, and 17 bases lay in between. The germline CDR1 and CDR2 sequences are SGHTA and FQGNSA. The CDR3 consists of 14 residues. CDR3 in DNA: TGTGCCAGCAGCTCGCCTTCTAGGCCAAGCGGCTACACCTTC. Its translation: CASSSPSRPSGYTF.

This clonotype appeared a few times. The genes are TRBV29-1 and TRBJ1-1; tentatively, D is TRBD1 (5 bases). The CDR3 loop spans 12 amino acids. Trimming pared 4 bases from V and 1 base from J, leaving 7 bases between. Germline CDR1 and CDR2: SQVTM and ANQGSEA. Here the CDR3 reads CSVGDRNTEAFF. The CDR3 nucleotides read TGCAGCGTTGGCGACAGGAACACTGAAGCTTTCTTT.

This clonotype was recorded many times. The chain is built from TRBV14 and TRBJ2-4; D gene ambiguous. V lost 0 bases, J lost 7 bases, and 10 bases lay in between. The germline V gene encodes CDR1 SGHDN and CDR2 FVKESK. This CDR3 is built from 14 residues. DNA for the CDR3: TGTGCCAGCAGCCAAGATCTTGGACCGAACATTCAGTACTTC. Encoded protein: CASSQDLGPNIQYF.

This clonotype was seen many times. V is TRBV18 and J is TRBJ1-1; no firm D call. Between the trimmed V and J ends, which lost 4 bases and 1 base, there was a span of 10 bases. There are 14 residues in the CDR3. The germline V gene encodes CDR1 KGHSH and CDR2 LQKENI. The CDR3, as DNA: TGTGCCAGCTCACAGGGCCTTAAGAACACTGAAGCTTTCTTT. This encodes CASSQGLKNTEAFF.

This clonotype counts as medium-sized. This chain connects TRBV4-3 to TRBJ2-7; 7 nucleotides line up with TRBD2. Germline CDR1 LGHNA, CDR2 YSLEER. The CDR3 is 15 residues long. V lost 0 bases and J lost 2; bases outside the gene matches: 4. The CDR3 region is CASSQEWRGTYEQYF. The DNA for the CDR3 is TGCGCCAGCAGCCAAGAATGGCGGGGGACCTACGAGCAGTACTTC.

This clonotype is classed as medium-sized. The V call is TRBV12-3 or TRBV12-4, the J call TRBJ2-1; TRBD1 agrees at 7 bases. Trimming at V came to 8 bases and at J to 4 bases, leaving 17 bases not matched to a gene. CDR3 length: 17 residues. CDR3 sequence: CASRGQLGVNSYNEQFF. In nucleotides, the CDR3 is TGTGCCAGCCGGGGACAGCTTGGCGTGAATTCATACAATGAGCAGTTCTTC.

This clonotype was observed many times. The chain combines TRBV21-1 with TRBJ2-4; the table calls TRBD2, which could not be checked here. TRBV21-1 is a documented pseudogene. CDR3 size: 16 residues. CDR3 region: CASSARGGVAKNIQYF. CDR3 sequence (DNA): TGTGCCAGCAGCGCCAGGGGAGGGGTTGCCAAAAACATTCAGTACTTC.

This clonotype was observed at least ten times. The V gene is TRBV7-2, the J gene TRBJ2-7; D possibly matches TRBD1 or TRBD2 (6 bases each). The CDR3 loop spans 13 amino acids. V was clipped by 4 bases and J by 4 bases, with 11 bases between them. Germline values: CDR1 SGHTA, CDR2 FQGNSA. CDR3 coding DNA: TGTGCCAGCAGCTCGGAGGGGGGATACGAGCAGTACTTC. Protein product: CASSSEGGYEQYF.

This clonotype showed up many times. The chain joins TRBV5-1 to TRBJ2-5; 9 bases align to TRBD2. Looked up from germline, CDR1 is SGHRS and CDR2 is YFSETQ. V lost 3 bases to trimming and J lost 4 bases; unmatched junction nucleotides: 10. This CDR3 is 16 amino acids long. The CDR3 nucleotides read TGCGCCAGCAGCTCTAAACTAGCGGGCCTACGAGAGACCCAGTACTTC. As protein: CASSSKLAGLRETQYF.